The rows below give T cell receptor beta chains drawn from one sample of a study of blood T cells in healthy people across ages. TCRdb re-derived calls from the 5' RACE reads in MiXCR, one entry per CDR3 protein. The sample yields hundreds of thousands of distinct CDR3 sequences, roughly 64% seen once. The sequenced sample was blood. Receptors originate from a man aged 25-45 years in good health. CDR3s include the opening cysteine and the closing phenylalanine or tryptophan. Fields, in order: clone size, V gene, J gene, D gene, CDR3 DNA, CDR3 protein. A D gene is named only where the DNA matches it firmly. Some rows have no size entry. The others give once, few or many, or a class for an expanded clone.

abundance: NA; v_gene: TRBV7-2; j_gene: TRBJ2-2; d_gene: NA; CDR3nt: TGTGCCAGCAGCTTAGCGAGCGGAGCGGGGGAGCTGTTTTTT; CDR3aa: CASSLASGAGELFF
abundance: NA; v_gene: TRBV6-5; j_gene: TRBJ2-3; d_gene: NA; CDR3nt: TGTGCCAGCAGTTACCTGAATACGCAGTATTTT; CDR3aa: CASSYLNTQYF
abundance: NA; v_gene: TRBV6-2/TRBV6-3; j_gene: TRBJ1-5; d_gene: NA; CDR3nt: TGTGCCAGCAGCACCCGGGACAGCAATCAGCCCCAGCATTTT; CDR3aa: CASSTRDSNQPQHF
abundance: once; v_gene: TRBV6-5; j_gene: TRBJ1-2; d_gene: TRBD1; CDR3nt: TGTGCCAGCAGATCGGACAGGGGGGTGTATGGCTACACCTTC; CDR3aa: CASRSDRGVYGYTF
abundance: few; v_gene: TRBV29-1; j_gene: TRBJ2-3; d_gene: NA; CDR3nt: TGCAGCGTTGTCTGGAAGAATACGCAGTATTTT; CDR3aa: CSVVWKNTQYF
abundance: NA; v_gene: TRBV3-1; j_gene: TRBJ1-1; d_gene: TRBD1; CDR3nt: TGTGCCAGCAGCCCCCGGGACAGGGTAACGGGGATTGAAGCTTTCTTT; CDR3aa: CASSPRDRVTGIEAFF
abundance: NA; v_gene: TRBV7-9; j_gene: TRBJ1-4; d_gene: TRBD1; CDR3nt: TGTGCCAGCAGCTTAGCGACAGGGGGCGGAGGTTTCGAAGAAAAACTGTTTTTT; CDR3aa: CASSLATGGGGFEEKLFF
abundance: NA; v_gene: TRBV29-1; j_gene: TRBJ2-7; d_gene: TRBD2; CDR3nt: TGCAGCGTTGGGACTAGCGTCGACAATGAGCAGTACTTC; CDR3aa: CSVGTSVDNEQYF
abundance: NA; v_gene: TRBV29-1; j_gene: TRBJ2-3; d_gene: TRBD1; CDR3nt: TGCAGCTCGAGACAGGGGGAAGATACGCAGTATTTT; CDR3aa: CSSRQGEDTQYF
abundance: NA; v_gene: TRBV20-1; j_gene: TRBJ1-4; d_gene: NA; CDR3nt: TGCAGTGCTAGATGGGCAGGGGAAGGCGAAAAACTGTTTTTT; CDR3aa: CSARWAGEGEKLFF